The 12 T cell receptor beta chains listed next were all sequenced from one sample in a study of T cell repertoires in cytomegalovirus infection. TCRdb passed the reads through MiXCR, listing each CDR3 protein once. The sample yields 450,000 to 600,000 distinct CDR3 sequences, around 11% seen once. The sequenced material came from PBMCs. The receptors were sampled from a human donor in good health (CMV status not recorded). Some clones in this sample may be carry-over from other donors' samples.

The chain has TRBV2 and TRBJ2-3, with D unresolved. V was shortened by 6 bases and J by 7 bases, with 11 bases between the two germline ends. Looked up from germline, CDR1 is SNHLY and CDR2 is FYNNEI. This CDR3 has 12 residues. The CDR3 loop reads CASRSDAYTQYF. The CDR3 region has the DNA TGTGCCAGCAGATCGGACGCTTATACGCAGTATTTT.

This clonotype was counted many times. This CDR3 is CATRGQEFPLHF. CDR3 nucleotide sequence: TGTGCCACCCGAGGCCAGGAGTTTCCCCTCCACTTT. The chain joins TRBV28 to TRBJ1-6; D unclear. Germline V gives CDR1 MDHEN, CDR2 SYDVKM. The CDR3 contains 12 residues. V lost 10 bases and J lost 13, with 17 bases in between.

This clonotype was seen ten or more times. The chain carries TRBV7-2 and TRBJ2-7; 8 positions match TRBD2. With 3 bases clipped from V and 6 bases from J, the junction kept 4 bases outside the gene matches. The V gene's germline CDR1 is SGHTA and CDR2 FQGNSA. This CDR3 has 13 residues. The chain's CDR3 is CASSLGLVGEQYF. The CDR3 DNA reads as TGTGCCAGCAGCTTGGGACTAGTTGGCGAGCAGTACTTC. The full variable domain, in which reference TRBV7-2 and TRBJ2-7 provide the parts outside the CDR3, is GAGVSQSPSNKVTEKGKDVELRCDPISGHTALYWYRQSLGQGLEFLIYFQGNSAPDKSGLPSDRFSAERTGGSVSTLTIQRTQQEDSAVYLCASSLGLVGEQYFGPGTRLTVT.

This clonotype was recorded many times. The chain joins TRBV19 to TRBJ2-2; 8 nucleotides line up with TRBD1. Looked up from germline, CDR1 is LNHDA and CDR2 is SQIVND (reference sequence). The CDR3 loop spans 15 amino acids. V dropped 4 bases and J dropped 4; count of bases not matched to a gene: 5. In nucleotides, the CDR3 is TGTGCCAGTAGTACAAGGACAGGGTTCACCGGGGAGCTGTTTTTT. It encodes CASSTRTGFTGELFF.

This clonotype showed up just a few times. This chain uses TRBV19 with TRBJ1-1; maybe TRBD1 (6 bases). V gave up 6 bases and J gave up 4 bases, with 24 bases separating them. The germline gives CDR1 LNHDA, CDR2 SQIVND (reference sequence). The CDR3 has 17 residues. CDR3 DNA: TGTGCCAGTAGGAGGGAGAGAATGGACGGAGGGGGCACTGAAGCTTTCTTT. It codes for CASRRERMDGGGTEAFF.

This clonotype appeared many times. The gene calls are TRBV24-1 and TRBJ2-7; 9 positions agree with TRBD1. The CDR3 runs 15 residues. The germline V gene has CDR1 KGHDR and CDR2 SFDVKD. The V and J ends lost 7 bases and 3 bases, in that order; junction bases with no gene match: 9. CDR3 region: CATSDPGQGIYEQYF. DNA for the CDR3: TGTGCCACCAGCGATCCAGGACAGGGGATCTACGAGCAGTACTTC.

This clonotype was found many times. V gene TRBV14 combines with J gene TRBJ1-6; D is undetermined. The CDR3 contains 13 residues. Trimming took off 2 bases at V and 6 bases at J, with 5 bases between the two ends. CDR1 is SGHDN and CDR2 is FVKESK in the germline V gene. Here the CDR3 DNA reads TGTGCCAGCAGCCAAAGTGCTAATTCACCCCTCCACTTT. Translation gives CASSQSANSPLHF.

This clonotype was picked up a small number of times. The chain combines TRBV20-1 with TRBJ2-7; the D gene could be TRBD1 or TRBD2 (5 bases each). Germline CDR1 is DFQATT and CDR2 is SNEGSKA (reference sequence). This CDR3 has 15 amino acids. With 1 base removed from V and 2 bases from J, the gap between germline ends came to 15 bases. For the CDR3, the DNA is TGCAGTGCTAGAGCCTGGGACCGCGCCACCTACGAGCAGTACTTC. Its translation is CSARAWDRATYEQYF.

The chain links TRBV20-1 to TRBJ2-1; 8 bases fit TRBD2. The CDR3 contains 13 residues. Per germline, CDR1 DFQATT and CDR2 SNEGSKA (reference sequence). CDR3 nucleotides: TGCAGGCCTGCTACGGGAGGGTTCAATGAGCAGTTCTTC. Protein: CRPATGGFNEQFF.

The chain joins TRBV11-2 to TRBJ2-7; D not certain. V was shortened by 5 bases and J by 2 bases, with 16 bases between the two germline ends. Germline V gene lookup returns CDR1 SGHAT and CDR2 FQNNGV. CDR3 size: 15 residues. As DNA, the CDR3 is TGTGCCAGCAGCCCTCTGGGGATCCAACCCTACGAGCAGTACTTC. It yields the protein CASSPLGIQPYEQYF.

On this clonotype itself: Germline and junction disagree at one end, which may indicate a read error. This rearrangement joins TRBV5-1 to TRBJ2-2; D possibly corresponds to TRBD2 (6 bases). Germline lookup yields CDR1 SGHRS and CDR2 YFSETQ. The CDR3 is 12 residues long. The DNA of the CDR3 is TGCGCCAGCAGCCGGGACTTCGGGAAGCTGTTTTTT. Amino acids: CASSRDFGKLFF.

This clonotype was observed at least ten times. The V and J genes are TRBV5-6 and TRBJ2-5; tentatively, D is TRBD1 or TRBD2 (5 bases each). The V gene lost 4 bases and the J gene lost 1 base, with 14 bases spanning the gap. Germline CDR1 reads SGHDT; CDR2 reads YYEEEE. The CDR3 runs to 15 residues. In nucleotides, the CDR3 is TGTGCCAGCAGCCTTGGGACCGCCCCCCAAGAGACCCAGTACTTC. This codes for CASSLGTAPQETQYF.